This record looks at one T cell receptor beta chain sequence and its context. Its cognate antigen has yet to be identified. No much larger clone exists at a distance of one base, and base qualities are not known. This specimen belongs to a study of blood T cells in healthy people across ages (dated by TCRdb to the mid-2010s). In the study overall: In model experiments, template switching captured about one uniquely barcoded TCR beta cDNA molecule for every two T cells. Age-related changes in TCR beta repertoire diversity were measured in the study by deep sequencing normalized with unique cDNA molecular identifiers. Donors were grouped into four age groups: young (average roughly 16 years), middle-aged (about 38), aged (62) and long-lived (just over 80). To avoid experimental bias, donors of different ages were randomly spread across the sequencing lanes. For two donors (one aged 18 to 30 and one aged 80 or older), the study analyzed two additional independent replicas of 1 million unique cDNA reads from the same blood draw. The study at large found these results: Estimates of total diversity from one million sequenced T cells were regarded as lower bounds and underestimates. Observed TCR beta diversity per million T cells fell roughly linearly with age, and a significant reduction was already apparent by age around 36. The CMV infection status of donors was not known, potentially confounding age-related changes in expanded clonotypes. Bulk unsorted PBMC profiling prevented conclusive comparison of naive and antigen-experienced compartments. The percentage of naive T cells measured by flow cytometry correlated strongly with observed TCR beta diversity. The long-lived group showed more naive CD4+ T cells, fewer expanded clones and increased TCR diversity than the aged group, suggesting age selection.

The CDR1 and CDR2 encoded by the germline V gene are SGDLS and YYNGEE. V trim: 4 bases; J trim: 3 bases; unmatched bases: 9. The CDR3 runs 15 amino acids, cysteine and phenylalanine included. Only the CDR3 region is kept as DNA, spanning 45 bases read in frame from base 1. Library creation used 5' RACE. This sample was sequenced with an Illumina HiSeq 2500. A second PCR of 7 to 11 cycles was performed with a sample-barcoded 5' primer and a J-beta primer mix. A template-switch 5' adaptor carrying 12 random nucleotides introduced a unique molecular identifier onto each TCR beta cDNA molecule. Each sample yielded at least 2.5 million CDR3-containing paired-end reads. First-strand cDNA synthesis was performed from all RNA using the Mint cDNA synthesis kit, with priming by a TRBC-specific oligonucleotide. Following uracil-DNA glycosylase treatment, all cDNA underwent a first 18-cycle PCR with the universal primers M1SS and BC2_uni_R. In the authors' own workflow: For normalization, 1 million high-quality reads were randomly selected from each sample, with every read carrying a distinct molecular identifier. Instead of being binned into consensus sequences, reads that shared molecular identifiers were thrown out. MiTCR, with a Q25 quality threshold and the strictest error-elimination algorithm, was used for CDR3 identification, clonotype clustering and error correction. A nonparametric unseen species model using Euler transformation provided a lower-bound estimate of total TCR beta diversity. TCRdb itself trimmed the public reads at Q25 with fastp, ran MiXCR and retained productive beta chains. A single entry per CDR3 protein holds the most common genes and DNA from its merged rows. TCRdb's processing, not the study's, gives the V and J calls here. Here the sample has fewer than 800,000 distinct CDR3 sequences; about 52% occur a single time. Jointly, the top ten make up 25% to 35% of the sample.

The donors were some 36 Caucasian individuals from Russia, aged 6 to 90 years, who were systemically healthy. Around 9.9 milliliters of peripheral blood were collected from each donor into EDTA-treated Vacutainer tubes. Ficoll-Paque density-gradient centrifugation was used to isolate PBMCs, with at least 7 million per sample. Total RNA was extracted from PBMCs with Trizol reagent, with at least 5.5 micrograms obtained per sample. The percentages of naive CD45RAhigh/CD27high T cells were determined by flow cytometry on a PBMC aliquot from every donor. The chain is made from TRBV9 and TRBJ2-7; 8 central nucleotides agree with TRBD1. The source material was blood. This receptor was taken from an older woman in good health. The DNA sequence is TGTGCCAGCAGCCCTGGACAGGGAATATACTACGAGCAGTACTTC. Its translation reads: CASSPGQGIYYEQYF.